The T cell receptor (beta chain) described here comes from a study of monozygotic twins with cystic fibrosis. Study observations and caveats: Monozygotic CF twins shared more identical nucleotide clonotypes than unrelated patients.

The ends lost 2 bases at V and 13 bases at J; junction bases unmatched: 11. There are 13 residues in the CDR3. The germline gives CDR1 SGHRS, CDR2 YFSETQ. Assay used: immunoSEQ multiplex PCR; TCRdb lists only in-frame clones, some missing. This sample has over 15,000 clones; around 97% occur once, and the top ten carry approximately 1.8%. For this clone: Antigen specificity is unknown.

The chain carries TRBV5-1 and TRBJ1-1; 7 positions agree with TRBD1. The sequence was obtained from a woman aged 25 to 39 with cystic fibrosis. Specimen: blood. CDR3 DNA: TGCGCCAGCAGCTTTAGGGACTCCCGGACAGGTTTCTTT. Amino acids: CASSFRDSRTGFF.